The 5 T cell receptor beta chains presented below share a single source sample, sequenced in a study of persistence of HIV-infected CD4 T cells. The immunoSEQ assay was version 4, run in survey mode. Profiled with immunoSEQ multiplex PCR; TCRdb holds only in-frame clones, not every one. The repertoire has about 7,000 clones, roughly three quarters of them found once; the top ten carry approximately 72%. No antigens are known for them. Stimulation used 8 to 10 ug/mL lysate from CMV-infected fibroblasts. Sorting selected CD4+ T cells upregulating both CD40 ligand and CD69. The sample in question was CD4+ T cells sorted from PBMCs after roughly 18-hour stimulation, obtained from a patient who received antiretroviral therapy. These TCRs come from an adult woman with HIV who was CMV-seropositive.

The rearrangement links TRBV23-1 to TRBJ2-1; D tentatively fits TRBD1 or TRBD2 (5 bases each). TRBV23-1 is reported as an ORF; its role is uncertain. Deletions cut 3 bases from V and 8 bases from J, with 17 bases between. This CDR3 has 15 amino acids. This CDR3 is CASSQGTTRNHEQFF. Written as DNA, the CDR3 is TGCGCCAGCAGTCAGGGGACCACAAGGAACCATGAGCAGTTCTTC.

The chain combines TRBV12-5 with TRBJ1-6, with D perhaps matching TRBD1 (5 bases). CDR1 LGHNT and CDR2 FRNRAP come from the germline V gene. CDR3 length equals 13 residues. Trimming left V 0 bases short and J 9 bases short, with 6 bases between. The CDR3 DNA sequence: TGTGCTAGTGGTTTGGTTCAGGGTTCACCCCTCCACTTT. Translating gives CASGLVQGSPLHF.

The rearrangement uses TRBV9 and TRBJ1-1; the D is unclear. The CDR3 runs to 14 residues. Trimming pared 0 bases from V and 1 base from J, leaving 7 bases between. The germline V gene has CDR1 SGDLS and CDR2 YYNGEE. The CDR3 protein is CASSVAPSNTEAFF. The CDR3 bases are TGTGCCAGCAGCGTAGCTCCTTCGAACACTGAAGCTTTCTTT.

The rearrangement links TRBV7-3 to TRBJ2-1; TRBD1 matches at 7 bases. This CDR3 has 13 amino acids. CDR1 SGHTA and CDR2 FQGTGA come from the germline V gene. J gave up 4 bases and V 3 bases, and 0 bases lay outside the gene matches. The CDR3 sequence: CASSLGQYNEQFF. The CDR3 nucleotides read TGTGCCAGCAGCTTGGGACAGTACAATGAGCAGTTCTTC.

Points on this clone: The DNA is omitted, as the CDR3 cannot be located on it reliably, and the CDR3 follows TCRdb's listing. V gene TRBV6-5 combines with J gene TRBJ2-7. The CDR3 has 13 residues if both end residues are counted. CDR1 MNHEY and CDR2 SVGAGI come from the germline V gene. CDR3 region: CASSSSAVNEQYF.